The T cell receptor beta chain described here comes from a study of PD-1 blockade in classical Hodgkin lymphoma (dated by TCRdb to the early 2020s). Notes on the research overall: Nivolumab dosing was 3 mg/kg intravenously every 2 weeks, continuing until either disease progression or unacceptable toxicity. The study used CyTOF and TCR beta sequencing to define a peripheral blood immune signature of response to PD-1 blockade in classical Hodgkin lymphoma. What the research found in general, with its limitations: The study was limited to a single clinical trial cohort, and causes of repertoire differences, possibly disease activity or prior therapy, remained undefined. A significant rise by C4D1 was seen in CD4+ but not CD8+ TCR diversity (p=0.0027 vs p=0.16), with the rise being most apparent in complete responders (p=0.02). Baseline TCR diversity was reported to be lower in newly diagnosed patients than in healthy donors and to be lower still in relapsed/refractory patients. Trial patients with a complete response had baseline diversity similar to that of newly diagnosed patients, while partial responders and progressors had significantly lower diversity. Patients starting nivolumab less than 1 year after ASCT had lower diversity and were excluded from later analyses to avoid confounding by immune reconstitution.

With respect to this clone: No antigen is known for it. Base qualities are not provided; no much larger clone lies one nucleotide away.

Genomic DNA was isolated using the Qiagen DNeasy kit from unsorted PBMCs as well as from negatively selected CD4+ and CD8+ fractions. TCR beta CDR3 regions were subjected to amplification by immunoSEQ multiplex PCR with primers that anneal to V and J segments. A synthetic immune receptor repertoire was used to minimize amplification bias, and remaining bias was computationally removed after sequencing. The authors' analysis ran thus. Repertoire diversity was quantified as the Shannon entropy index using custom Python scripts. Unsorted, CD4+ and CD8+ repertoires were analyzed separately, except in combined analyses where CD4+ and CD8+ sequences were merged in silico. Clonal expansion was defined as at least a 2-fold frequency increase after treatment relative to C1D1, with a pseudocount of 0.5 for undetected baseline clones. Clones with 0 or 1 copy at C1D1 were defined as singleton clones, while clones with 2 or more copies were defined as non-singleton clones. By matching protein sequences in sorted samples from the same patient, clones expanded in unsorted samples were annotated as CD4+, CD8+ or unknown. Wilcoxon tests were applied to paired samples to test diversity changes from C1D1 to C4D1. TCRdb stores this immuneACCESS table with in-frame sequences only. Part of the clones is absent; in the studies checked, under half of the shortfall reflects unresolved V genes, and no reason is known for the rest. Clone size and the V and J calls come from that table; the DNA yielded D and trimming. The sample yields roughly 32,000 clones; approximately 90% were counted once. The ten biggest clones cover around 0.3% of the sample.

CDR1 and CDR2 are drawn from the germline V gene: SGHAT, FQNNGV. Inclusive of the bounding cysteine and phenylalanine, the CDR3 is 15 residues long. The CDR3 DNA has 45 bases and is translated from base 1. A distance of 9 bases separates the germline ends of V and J, which lose 0 bases and 0 bases respectively. Per the publication, the time point label means: cycle 4 day 1 (C4D1), after more than five weeks of nivolumab. All trial patients had relapsed after autologous stem cell transplantation, with cohorts A, B and C differing in prior brentuximab vedotin exposure. Using a Miltenyi CD4+ T cell isolation kit, CD4+ T cells were purified from thawed PBMCs through magnetic negative selection. The trial cohort comprised fewer than 65 patients with relapsed/refractory classical Hodgkin lymphoma whose best overall responses were complete response, partial response or progressive disease. Trial patients were treated with single-agent nivolumab in the multi-cohort phase II CheckMate 205 trial. An independent review committee assessed best overall response by applying the 2007 International Working Group response criteria. PBMCs from the trial were collected at three points: immediately before nivolumab initiation (C1D1), and during therapy at cycle 2 day 1 and cycle 4 day 1. Peripheral blood was collected in 8 mL Vacutainer Cell Preparation Tubes, from which PBMCs were isolated by centrifugation and then cryopreserved. Purified CD4+ and CD8+ fractions were prepared only for cases in which an additional PBMC sample was available. Magnetically labelled cells were removed on LS columns in a quadroMACS separator, and the flow-through was collected as the purified fraction.

This sequence was found in a human donor with classical Hodgkin lymphoma. In this chain, TRBV11-2 is recombined with TRBJ2-7, with the D segment identity uncertain. Here the sequenced sample was CD4+ T cells from blood, taken before the fourth cycle of nivolumab. The CDR3 sequence is CASSLDRLSSYEQYF. The nucleotide sequence reads as follows: TGTGCCAGCAGCTTAGACAGATTAAGCTCCTACGAGCAGTACTTC. Reference TRBV11-2 and TRBJ2-7 proteins supply the regions before and after the CDR3; the full variable domain is: EAGVAQSPRYKIIEKRQSVAFWCNPISGHATLYWYQQILGQGPKLLIQFQNNGVVDDSQLPKDRFSAERLKGVDSTLKIQPAKLEDSAVYLCASSLDRLSSYEQYFGPGTRLTVT.